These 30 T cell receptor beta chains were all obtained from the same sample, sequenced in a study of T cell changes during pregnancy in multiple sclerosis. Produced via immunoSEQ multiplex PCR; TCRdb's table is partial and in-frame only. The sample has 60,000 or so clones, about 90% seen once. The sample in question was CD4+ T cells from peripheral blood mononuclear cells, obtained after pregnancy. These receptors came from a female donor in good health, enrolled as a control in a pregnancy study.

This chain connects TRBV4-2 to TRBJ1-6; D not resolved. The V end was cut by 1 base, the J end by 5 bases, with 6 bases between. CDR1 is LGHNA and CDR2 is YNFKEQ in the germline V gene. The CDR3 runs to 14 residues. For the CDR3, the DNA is TGTGCCAGCAGCCAAGTTGCGGATAATTCACCCCTCCACTTT. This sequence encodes CASSQVADNSPLHF.

Written as DNA, the CDR3 is TGTGCCAGCAGCCTACGGACAGGCCCTAGCTCTGGAAACACCATATATTTT. Encoded protein: CASSLRTGPSSGNTIYF. The rearrangement uses TRBV7-2 and TRBJ1-3; TRBD1 matches at 7 bases. Germline CDR1 reads SGHTA; CDR2 reads FQGNSA. Losses at the gene ends were 5 bases for V and 0 bases for J; bases not matched to a gene: 10. This CDR3 is 17 amino acids long.

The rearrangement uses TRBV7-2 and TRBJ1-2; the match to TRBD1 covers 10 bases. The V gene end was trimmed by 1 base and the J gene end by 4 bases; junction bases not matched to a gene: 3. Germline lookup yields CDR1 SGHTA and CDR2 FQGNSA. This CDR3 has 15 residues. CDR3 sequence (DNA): TGTGCCAGCAGCTTAGGACAGGGGGCATCCTATGGCTACACCTTC. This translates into CASSLGQGASYGYTF.

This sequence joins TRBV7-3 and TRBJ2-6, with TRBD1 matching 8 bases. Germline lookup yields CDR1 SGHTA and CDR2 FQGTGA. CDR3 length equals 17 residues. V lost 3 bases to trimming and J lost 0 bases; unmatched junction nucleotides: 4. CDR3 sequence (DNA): TGTGCCAGCAGCTTCAGGGGGCTCCGCTCTGGGGCCAACGTCCTGACTTTC. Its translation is CASSFRGLRSGANVLTF.

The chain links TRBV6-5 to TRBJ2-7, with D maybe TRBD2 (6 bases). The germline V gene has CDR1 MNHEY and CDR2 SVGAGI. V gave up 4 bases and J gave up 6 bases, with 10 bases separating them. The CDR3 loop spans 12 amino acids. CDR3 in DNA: TGTGCCAGCAGTTCGGGGGTCGGCGAGCAGTACTTC. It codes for CASSSGVGEQYF.

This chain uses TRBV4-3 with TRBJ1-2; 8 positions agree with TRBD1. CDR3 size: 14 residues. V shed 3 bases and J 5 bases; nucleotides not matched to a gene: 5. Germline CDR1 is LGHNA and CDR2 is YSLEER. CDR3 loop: CASSHRTGSYGYTF. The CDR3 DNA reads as TGCGCCAGCAGCCATCGGACAGGGTCATATGGCTACACCTTC.

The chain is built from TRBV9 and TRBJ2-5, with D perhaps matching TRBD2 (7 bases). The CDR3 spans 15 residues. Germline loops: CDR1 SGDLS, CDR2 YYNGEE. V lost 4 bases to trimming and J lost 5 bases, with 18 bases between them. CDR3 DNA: TGTGCCAGCAGCCAGGGGCGGGGGCCGGAGGAGACCCAGTACTTC. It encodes CASSQGRGPEETQYF.

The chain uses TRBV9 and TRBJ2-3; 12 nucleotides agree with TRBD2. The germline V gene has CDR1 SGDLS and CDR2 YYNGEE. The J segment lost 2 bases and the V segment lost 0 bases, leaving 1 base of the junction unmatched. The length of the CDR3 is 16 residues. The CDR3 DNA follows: TGTGCCAGCAGCGTAGGGACTAGCGGGGTCACAGATACGCAGTATTTT. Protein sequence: CASSVGTSGVTDTQYF.

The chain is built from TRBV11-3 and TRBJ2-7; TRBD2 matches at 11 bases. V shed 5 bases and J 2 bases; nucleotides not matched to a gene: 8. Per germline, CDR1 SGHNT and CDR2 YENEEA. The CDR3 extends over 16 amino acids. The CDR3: CASSQPGTSGTYEQYF. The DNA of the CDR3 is TGTGCCAGCAGCCAACCGGGGACTAGCGGAACCTACGAGCAGTACTTC.

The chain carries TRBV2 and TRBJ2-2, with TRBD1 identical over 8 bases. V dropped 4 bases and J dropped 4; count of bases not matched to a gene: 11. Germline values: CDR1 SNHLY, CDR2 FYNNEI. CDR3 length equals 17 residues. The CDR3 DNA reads TGTGCCAGCAGTGGACAGGGGAAGTGGGCGGGCACCGGGGAGCTGTTTTTT. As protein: CASSGQGKWAGTGELFF.

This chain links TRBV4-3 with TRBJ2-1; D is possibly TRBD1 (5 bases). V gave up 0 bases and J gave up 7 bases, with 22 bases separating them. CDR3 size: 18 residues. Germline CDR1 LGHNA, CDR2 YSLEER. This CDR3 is CASSQDLARPGFTNEQFF. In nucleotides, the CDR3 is TGCGCCAGCAGCCAAGATCTCGCCAGGCCAGGGTTTACGAATGAGCAGTTCTTC.

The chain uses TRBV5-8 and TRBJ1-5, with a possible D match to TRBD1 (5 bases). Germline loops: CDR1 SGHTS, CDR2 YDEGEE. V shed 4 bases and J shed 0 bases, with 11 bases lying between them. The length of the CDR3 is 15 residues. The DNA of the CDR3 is TGTGCCAGCAGCAAAAGACAGTATAGCAATCAGCCCCAGCATTTT. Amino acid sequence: CASSKRQYSNQPQHF.

The CDR3 spells CASSRLLKEETQYF. Written as DNA, the CDR3 is TGTGCCAGCAGCCGCTTACTGAAGGAGGAGACCCAGTACTTC. The rearrangement links TRBV11-1 to TRBJ2-5; D ambiguous. Germline V gene data show CDR1 as SGHAT and CDR2 as FQDESV (reference sequence). The germline V and J ends were trimmed by 5 bases and 5 bases, with 15 bases remaining between them. This CDR3 contains 14 residues.

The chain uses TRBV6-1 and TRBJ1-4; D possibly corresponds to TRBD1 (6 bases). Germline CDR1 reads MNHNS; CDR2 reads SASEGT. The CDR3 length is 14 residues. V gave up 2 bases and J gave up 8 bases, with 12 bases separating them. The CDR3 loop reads CASSEPGVQEKLFF. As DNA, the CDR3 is TGTGCCAGCAGTGAACCAGGGGTTCAGGAAAAACTGTTTTTT.

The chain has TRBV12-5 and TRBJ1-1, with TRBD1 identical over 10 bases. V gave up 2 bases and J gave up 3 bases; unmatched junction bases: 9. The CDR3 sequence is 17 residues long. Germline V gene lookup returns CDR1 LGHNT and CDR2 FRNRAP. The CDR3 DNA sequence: TGTGCTAGTGGTTTGACAGGACAGGGGGGTCGAGACACTGAAGCTTTCTTT. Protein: CASGLTGQGGRDTEAFF. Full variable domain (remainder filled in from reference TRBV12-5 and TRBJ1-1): DARVTQTPRHKVTEMGQEVTMRCQPILGHNTVFWYRQTMMQGLELLAYFRNRAPLDDSGMPKDRFSAEMPDATLATLKIQPSEPRDSAVYFCASGLTGQGGRDTEAFFGQGTRLTVV.

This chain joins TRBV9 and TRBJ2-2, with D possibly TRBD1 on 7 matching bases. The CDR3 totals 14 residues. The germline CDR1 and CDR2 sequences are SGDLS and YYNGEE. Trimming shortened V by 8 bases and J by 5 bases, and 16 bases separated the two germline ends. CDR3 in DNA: TGTGCCAGTACGCGGGGACAGATAACCGGGGAGCTGTTTTTT. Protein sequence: CASTRGQITGELFF.

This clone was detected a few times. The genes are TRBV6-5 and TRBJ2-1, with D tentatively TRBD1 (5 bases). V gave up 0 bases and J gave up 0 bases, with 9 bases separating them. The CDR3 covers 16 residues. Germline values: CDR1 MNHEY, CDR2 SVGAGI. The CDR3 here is CASSYSWGSSYNEQFF. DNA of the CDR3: TGTGCCAGCAGTTACTCATGGGGCAGCTCCTACAATGAGCAGTTCTTC.

The CDR3 here is CASTKSTDTQYF. The CDR3 nucleotides read TGTGCCAGCACTAAGAGCACAGATACGCAGTATTTT. The chain has TRBV5-5 and TRBJ2-3; D gene ambiguous. The germline CDR1 and CDR2 sequences are SGHKS and YYEKEE (reference sequence). The CDR3 has 12 amino acids. V gave up 6 bases and J gave up 0 bases, with 5 bases separating them.

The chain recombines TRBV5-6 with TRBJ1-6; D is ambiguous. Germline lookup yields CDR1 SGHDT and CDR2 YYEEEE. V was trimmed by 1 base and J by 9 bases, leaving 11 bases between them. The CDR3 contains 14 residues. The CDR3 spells CASSLRDWSSPLHF. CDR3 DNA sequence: TGTGCCAGCAGCTTGAGAGATTGGAGTTCACCCCTCCACTTT. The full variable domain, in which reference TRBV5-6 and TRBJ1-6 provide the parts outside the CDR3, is DAGVTQSPTHLIKTRGQQVTLRCSPKSGHDTVSWYQQALGQGPQFIFQYYEEEERQRGNFPDRFSGHQFPNYSSELNVNALLLGDSALYLCASSLRDWSSPLHFGNGTRLTVT.

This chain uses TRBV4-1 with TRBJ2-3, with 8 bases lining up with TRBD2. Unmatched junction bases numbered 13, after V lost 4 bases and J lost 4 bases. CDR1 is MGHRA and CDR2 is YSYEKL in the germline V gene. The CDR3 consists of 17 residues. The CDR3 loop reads CASSPEANGGAADTQYF. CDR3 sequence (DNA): TGCGCCAGCAGCCCTGAGGCTAACGGGGGGGCTGCAGATACGCAGTATTTT.

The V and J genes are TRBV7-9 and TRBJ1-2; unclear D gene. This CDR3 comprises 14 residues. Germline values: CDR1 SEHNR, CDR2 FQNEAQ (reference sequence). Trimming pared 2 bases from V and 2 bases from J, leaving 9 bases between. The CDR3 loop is CASSLPAANYGYTF. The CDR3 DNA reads TGTGCCAGCAGCTTACCGGCGGCGAACTATGGCTACACCTTC.

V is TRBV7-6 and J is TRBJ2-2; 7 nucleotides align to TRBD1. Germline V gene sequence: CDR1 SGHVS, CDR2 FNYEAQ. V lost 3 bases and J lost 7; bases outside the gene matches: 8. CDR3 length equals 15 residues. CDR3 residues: CASSFSGGRDGELFF. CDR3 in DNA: TGTGCCAGCAGCTTTTCAGGGGGAAGGGACGGGGAGCTGTTTTTT.

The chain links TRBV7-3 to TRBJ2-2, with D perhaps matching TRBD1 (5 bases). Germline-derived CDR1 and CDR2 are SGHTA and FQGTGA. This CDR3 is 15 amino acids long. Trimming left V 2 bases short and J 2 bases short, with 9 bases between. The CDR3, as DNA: TGTGCCAGCAGCTTAGCAGGACACAACACCGGGGAGCTGTTTTTT. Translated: CASSLAGHNTGELFF.

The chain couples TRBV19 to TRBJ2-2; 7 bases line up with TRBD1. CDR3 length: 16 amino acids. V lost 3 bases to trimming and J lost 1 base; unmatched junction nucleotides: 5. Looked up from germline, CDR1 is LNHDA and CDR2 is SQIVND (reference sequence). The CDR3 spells CASSMLRGLNTGELFF. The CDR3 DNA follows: TGTGCCAGTAGTATGCTCAGGGGGTTGAACACCGGGGAGCTGTTTTTT.

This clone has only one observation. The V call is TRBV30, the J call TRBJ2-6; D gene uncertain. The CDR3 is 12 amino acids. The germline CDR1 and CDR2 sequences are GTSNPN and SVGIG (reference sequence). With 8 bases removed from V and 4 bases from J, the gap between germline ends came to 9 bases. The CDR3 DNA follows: TGTGCCCTAGTACGGGGGGCCAACGTCCTGACTTTC. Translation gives CALVRGANVLTF.

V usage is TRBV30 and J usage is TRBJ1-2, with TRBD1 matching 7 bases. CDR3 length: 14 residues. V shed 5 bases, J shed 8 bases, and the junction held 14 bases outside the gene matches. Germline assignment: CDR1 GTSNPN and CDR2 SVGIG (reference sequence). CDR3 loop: CAWETGTAPSGYTF. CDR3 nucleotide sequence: TGTGCCTGGGAAACCGGGACAGCCCCGAGCGGCTACACCTTC.

CDR3 coding DNA: TGTGCCAGCAGTGCCGGACAGGGCCCCTATAGCAATCAGCCCCAGCATTTT. As protein: CASSAGQGPYSNQPQHF. The rearrangement links TRBV6-1 to TRBJ1-5; 8 bases are shared with TRBD1. The CDR3 extends over 17 amino acids. V trimming: 4 bases; J trimming: 0 bases; junction bases outside the gene matches: 8. In germline, CDR1 is MNHNS, CDR2 SASEGT.

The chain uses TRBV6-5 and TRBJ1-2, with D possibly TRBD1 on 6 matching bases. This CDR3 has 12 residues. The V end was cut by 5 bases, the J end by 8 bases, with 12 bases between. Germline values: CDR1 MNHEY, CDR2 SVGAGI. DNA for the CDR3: TGTGCCAGCAGTCCCGGGGGGCCCGGCTACACCTTC. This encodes CASSPGGPGYTF.

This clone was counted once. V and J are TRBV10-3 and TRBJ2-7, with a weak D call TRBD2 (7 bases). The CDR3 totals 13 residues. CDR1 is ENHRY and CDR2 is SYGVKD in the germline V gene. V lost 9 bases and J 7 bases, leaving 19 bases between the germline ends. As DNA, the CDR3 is TGTGCCATGGGGGGGGCCGCACCGGGGGAGCAGTACTTC. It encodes CAMGGAAPGEQYF.

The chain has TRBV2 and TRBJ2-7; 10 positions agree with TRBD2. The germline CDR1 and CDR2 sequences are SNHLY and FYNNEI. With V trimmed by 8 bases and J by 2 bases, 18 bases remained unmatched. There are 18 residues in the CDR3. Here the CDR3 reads CASEVDFSGGPVAYEQYF. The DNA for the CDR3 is TGTGCCAGCGAAGTGGATTTTAGCGGGGGGCCAGTGGCCTACGAGCAGTACTTC.